This T cell receptor (beta chain) was retrieved from a study of cytomegalovirus exposure and HLA in healthy donors. Study context: A later analysis reported the same platform for the 100 to 150 validation repertoires and the roughly 670 first-cohort repertoires.

This clone was detected a few times. Its cognate antigen is unknown. Notes on the study in general: The tendency of first-cohort TCR clusters to co-occur in the 100 to 150 validation repertoires emerged from a later analysis.

Clones were sequenced by immunoSEQ multiplex PCR, and TCRdb holds only the in-frame ones, with some missing. The sample lists approximately 150,000 clones, roughly 84% seen once, with 9.5% to 13% in the top ten. The CDR3 extends over 12 amino acids. Trimming stripped 4 bases from V and 1 base from J, with 7 bases between. CDR1 is SQVTM, CDR2 ANQGSEA, per germline. This chain links TRBV29-1 with TRBJ2-5; D not resolved. The sequencing input was PBMCs. This clonotype was sampled from a man under 40 in good health and CMV-seropositive. Here the CDR3 reads CSVVGSQETQYF. The CDR3 DNA sequence: TGCAGCGTTGTGGGCAGCCAAGAGACCCAGTACTTC.